This T cell receptor beta chain was captured in a study of blood T cells in healthy people across ages. Sample-barcoded 5' priming and a J-beta primer mix drove a second PCR of about 6 to 12 cycles. TCRdb independently ran MiXCR on the 5' RACE reads; one entry per CDR3 protein. The table shows roughly 1.5 million distinct CDR3 sequences, with 42% occurring only once. The V and J ends lost 3 bases and 4 bases respectively, with 21 bases between them. The CDR3 sequence is 16 residues long. Germline V CDR1 and CDR2: DFQATT, SNEGSKA (reference sequence). The sample comprised blood. V is TRBV20-1 and J is TRBJ2-5, with a weak D call TRBD2 (7 bases). The TCR comes from a woman younger than 30 in good health. CDR3 in DNA: TGCAGTGCTAGCCGAGGTGGGGGGGCCTATATAGAGACCCAGTACTTC. Translated: CSASRGGGAYIETQYF.